The 14 T cell receptor beta chains below were found in one sample sequenced in a study of cytomegalovirus exposure and HLA in healthy donors. PCR used 60 Vbeta primers and 13 Jbeta primers. The method was immunoSEQ multiplex PCR; TCRdb's version includes in-frame clones alone and lacks a portion of them. This table holds approximately 280,000 clones, just over 85% found once. Sequenced sample: PBMCs. All receptors derive from a man in his forties in good health and CMV-seropositive.

On this clone: An end of the junction differs from the germline gene, which may be a read error. The J gene is TRBJ1-4, the V gene TRBV7-9; 8 nucleotides align to TRBD1. Germline CDR1 and CDR2: SEHNR and FQNEAQ (reference sequence). This CDR3 region has 15 residues. CDR3 DNA sequence: TGTTCCAGCAGCCCGACAGGGGAGCTTAATGAAAAACTGTTTTTT. Translated, it gives CSSSPTGELNEKLFF.

The chain couples TRBV7-2 to TRBJ2-7; 7 nucleotides align to TRBD2. Germline V gives CDR1 SGHTA, CDR2 FQGNSA. V dropped 5 bases and J dropped 0; count of bases not matched to a gene: 7. The CDR3 sequence is 15 residues long. Here the CDR3 reads CASSLPGGISYEQYF. CDR3 sequence (DNA): TGTGCCAGCAGCCTTCCGGGGGGAATCTCCTACGAGCAGTACTTC.

DNA for the CDR3: TGTGCCAGCAGTTTTATCAGGCCAACGAACACCGGGGAGCTGTTTTTT. Residues: CASSFIRPTNTGELFF. The chain employs TRBV28 and TRBJ2-2; no reliable D call. Germline V gene sequence: CDR1 MDHEN, CDR2 SYDVKM. The V and J ends lost 3 bases and 0 bases respectively, with 11 bases between them. The CDR3 consists of 16 residues.

The V gene is TRBV27, the J gene TRBJ2-6; D unclear. There are 15 residues in the CDR3. The V end was cut by 0 bases, the J end by 2 bases, with 5 bases between. Germline V CDR1 and CDR2: MNHEY, SMNVEV (reference sequence). DNA for the CDR3: TGTGCCAGCAGTTTATCGTCGGCTGGGGCCAACGTCCTGACTTTC. Its translation: CASSLSSAGANVLTF.

The V gene is TRBV29-1, the J gene TRBJ2-7, with TRBD1 matching over 7 bases. From germline, CDR1 is SQVTM and CDR2 ANQGSEA. The V and J ends lost 7 bases and 0 bases, in that order; junction bases with no gene match: 6. CDR3 length: 13 residues. In DNA form, the CDR3 reads TGCAGCGCCCTGACAGGGCTCTCCTACGAGCAGTACTTC. Encoded protein: CSALTGLSYEQYF.

This sequence joins TRBV9 and TRBJ1-4; TRBD1 is a possible D gene (5 bases). The CDR3 extends over 15 amino acids. Germline-derived CDR1 and CDR2 are SGDLS and YYNGEE. The V and J ends lost 0 bases and 8 bases respectively, with 14 bases between them. This CDR3 is CASSVGSGRGEKLFF. The CDR3 DNA is TGTGCCAGCAGCGTAGGATCAGGGAGGGGCGAAAAACTGTTTTTT.

The CDR3 region has the DNA TGTGCCAGCAGTTTATTTTGGGCCCTCTCTGGAAACACCATATATTTT. It is translated as CASSLFWALSGNTIYF. The chain carries TRBV28 and TRBJ1-3, with D unclear. The CDR3 is 16 amino acids. The germline gives CDR1 MDHEN, CDR2 SYDVKM. V dropped 1 base and J dropped 0 bases, with 10 bases sitting between them.

V gene TRBV5-1 combines with J gene TRBJ1-5; perhaps TRBD1 as D (5 bases). V shed 0 bases and J shed 3 bases, with 13 bases lying between them. The CDR3 length is 16 residues. Per germline, CDR1 SGHRS and CDR2 YFSETQ. Here the CDR3 reads CASSLGTGSDNQPQHF. CDR3 in DNA: TGCGCCAGCAGCTTGGGCACAGGCTCAGACAATCAGCCCCAGCATTTT.

The V gene is TRBV4-1, the J gene TRBJ1-2, with 8 nucleotides matching TRBD1. Trimming removed 5 bases from V and 6 bases from J; junction bases left unmatched: 8. The CDR3 sequence is 14 residues long. In germline, CDR1 is MGHRA, CDR2 YSYEKL. CDR3 DNA sequence: TGCGCCAGCAGCTACACAGGGGGAGGGAATGGCTACACCTTC. This translates into CASSYTGGGNGYTF.

This clone has only one observation. The V and J genes are TRBV10-3 and TRBJ2-4, with TRBD2 matching 10 bases. The germline gives CDR1 ENHRY, CDR2 SYGVKD. The CDR3 loop spans 13 amino acids. The V gene end was trimmed by 4 bases and the J gene end by 13 bases; junction bases not matched to a gene: 7. The CDR3 region is CAISAAEREGQYF. The CDR3 DNA sequence: TGTGCCATCAGTGCTGCCGAGCGGGAGGGACAGTACTTC.

This clone appeared a single time. The chain employs TRBV27 and TRBJ2-1; 10 bases agree with TRBD2. The length of the CDR3 is 14 residues. The junction had 5 bases not matched to a gene; V was cut back by 2 bases and J by 10 bases. Germline V gives CDR1 MNHEY, CDR2 SMNVEV (reference sequence). As DNA, the CDR3 is TGTGCCAGCAGTTTAGGGACTAGCGCTCGGGAGCAGTTCTTC. Protein: CASSLGTSAREQFF.

The gene calls are TRBV7-2 and TRBJ2-1, with D possibly matching TRBD2 (5 bases). Trimming took off 5 bases at V and 8 bases at J, with 16 bases between the two ends. CDR1 is SGHTA, CDR2 FQGNSA, per germline. CDR3 length equals 14 residues. The CDR3 bases are TGTGCCAGCAGCACGGATCCCCGGGGAGATGAGCAGTTCTTC. Protein product: CASSTDPRGDEQFF.

This chain connects TRBV28 to TRBJ1-5; the D gene is possibly TRBD1 (6 bases). Trimming pared 3 bases from V and 7 bases from J, leaving 13 bases between. Germline CDR1 reads MDHEN; CDR2 reads SYDVKM. The CDR3 loop spans 14 amino acids. The CDR3 DNA sequence: TGTGCCAGCAGTTTGGGCGACAGGTACCAGCCCCAGCATTTT. Its protein is CASSLGDRYQPQHF.

This chain joins TRBV5-1 and TRBJ1-1, with D perhaps TRBD1 (5 bases). Trimming removed 4 bases from V and 7 bases from J, with 11 bases in between. The CDR3 covers 12 residues. The germline V gene has CDR1 SGHRS and CDR2 YFSETQ. The CDR3 DNA follows: TGCGCCAGCAGCATCTGGGGCATTGAAGCTTTCTTT. This sequence encodes CASSIWGIEAFF.